The 23 T cell receptor beta chains below all came from one sample that was sequenced in a study of blood T cells in healthy people across ages. Using a J-beta primer mix together with a sample-barcoded 5' primer, a second PCR was run for roughly 7 to 12 cycles. TCRdb reprocessed the 5' RACE reads via MiXCR and lists one record per CDR3 protein. This table holds approximately 800,000 distinct CDR3 sequences, roughly 50% found once. The specimen was blood. These receptors all come from a man older than 75 in good health.

DNA of the CDR3: TGCAGTGCTAGGGTGGTTAGCGGGTACTACGAGCAGTACTTC. Its protein product is CSARVVSGYYEQYF. The chain carries TRBV20-1 and TRBJ2-7, with 7 bases lining up with TRBD2. The germline gives CDR1 DFQATT, CDR2 SNEGSKA (reference sequence). V lost 3 bases, J lost 3 bases, and 8 bases stayed unmatched. The CDR3 has 14 amino acids.

This clonotype was counted a few times. This chain links TRBV7-9 with TRBJ2-4; 12 nucleotides match TRBD2. CDR1 is SEHNR, CDR2 FQNEAQ, per germline (reference sequence). The CDR3 has 14 residues. V was pared by 3 bases and J by 13 bases, with 7 bases of the junction left unmatched. The CDR3 DNA sequence: TGTGCCAGCAGCTTGACTAGCGGGAGAGGGGAGCAGTACTTC. Its translation is CASSLTSGRGEQYF.

This rearrangement joins TRBV7-2 to TRBJ2-1; D uncertain. The V gene's germline CDR1 is SGHTA and CDR2 FQGNSA. Trimming stripped 6 bases from V and 0 bases from J, with 6 bases between. The CDR3 length is 13 residues. This CDR3 is CASRRFSYNEQFF. CDR3 coding DNA: TGTGCCAGCAGGAGGTTCTCCTACAATGAGCAGTTCTTC.

V and J are TRBV7-2 and TRBJ1-2; TRBD1 matches at 7 bases. This CDR3 spans 16 amino acids. Per germline, CDR1 SGHTA and CDR2 FQGNSA. The trim removed 3 bases at V and 7 bases at J, leaving 14 bases unmatched. CDR3 sequence: CASSFRLVGGAGGYTF. The CDR3, as DNA: TGTGCCAGCAGCTTTCGTCTAGTAGGGGGCGCAGGTGGCTACACCTTC.

This chain links TRBV6-5 with TRBJ2-4, with D perhaps TRBD1 (8 bases). The CDR3 covers 14 residues. Germline V gene lookup returns CDR1 MNHEY and CDR2 SVGAGI. Trimming stripped 6 bases from V and 7 bases from J, with 16 bases between. This CDR3 is CASSRGQGGNIQYF. CDR3 DNA: TGTGCCAGCAGCCGCGGACAGGGAGGGAACATTCAGTACTTC.

The rearrangement links TRBV3-1 to TRBJ1-2; D is undetermined. Germline loops: CDR1 LGHDT, CDR2 YNNKEL (reference sequence). The length of the CDR3 is 13 residues. V lost 4 bases to trimming and J lost 8 bases, with 14 bases between them. As DNA, the CDR3 is TGTGCCAGCAGCCTCGGGGTTGGGGAAGGCTACACCTTC. It codes for CASSLGVGEGYTF. The whole variable domain, filled in from reference TRBV3-1 and TRBJ1-2, reads DTAVSQTPKYLVTQMGNDKSIKCEQNLGHDTMYWYKQDSKKFLKIMFSYNNKELIINETVPNRFSPKSPDKAHLNLHINSLELGDSAVYFCASSLGVGEGYTFGSGTRLTVV.

This clonotype turned up a few times. The chain uses TRBV6-5 and TRBJ2-7; D gene ambiguous. Trimming shortened V by 0 bases and J by 3 bases, and 9 bases separated the two germline ends. CDR3 length: 14 amino acids. Germline CDR1 MNHEY, CDR2 SVGAGI. CDR3 nucleotide sequence: TGTGCCAGCAGTTACTCGGGTGCCTTCTACGAGCAGTACTTC. Residues: CASSYSGAFYEQYF.

This clonotype has only a few counts. The chain has TRBV7-2 and TRBJ1-2, with 9 nucleotides matching TRBD1. The ends lost 0 bases at V and 8 bases at J; junction bases unmatched: 10. Germline lookup yields CDR1 SGHTA and CDR2 FQGNSA. The CDR3 runs to 16 residues. CDR3 nucleotides: TGTGCCAGCAGCTTAGCGCTGGTACAGGGGGCTAAGGGCTACACCTTC. This translates into CASSLALVQGAKGYTF.

The chain links TRBV29-1 to TRBJ2-4; no clear D gene. Deletions cut 8 bases from V and 7 bases from J, with 12 bases between. Germline lookup yields CDR1 SQVTM and CDR2 ANQGSEA. This CDR3 is 11 amino acids long. The CDR3 region has the DNA TGCAGCCTCCGAGTAGGGAACATTCAGTACTTC. The encoded protein is CSLRVGNIQYF.

The V gene is TRBV4-1, the J gene TRBJ2-7, with D possibly called TRBD1 or TRBD2 (6 bases each). V dropped 1 base and J dropped 1 base, with 17 bases sitting between them. The CDR3 has 17 amino acids. CDR1 and CDR2 from the germline V gene are MGHRA and YSYEKL. The CDR3 here is CASSQGGGGMGSYEQYF. DNA of the CDR3: TGCGCCAGCAGCCAAGGTGGGGGCGGGATGGGTTCCTACGAGCAGTACTTC.

V and J are TRBV10-3 and TRBJ2-1, with D perhaps matching TRBD1 or TRBD2 (5 bases each). The DNA end favors TRBJ2-7, so the J call may be wrong. The CDR3 spans 14 residues. CDR1 ENHRY and CDR2 SYGVKD come from the germline V gene. The CDR3 here is CAILPGTGQEEQYF. The CDR3 coding sequence is TGTGCCATCCTTCCGGGGACCGGCCAGGAGGAGCAGTACTTC.

This clonotype was picked up a small number of times. This chain uses TRBV12-3 or TRBV12-4 with TRBJ2-6; D gene unclear. This CDR3 spans 17 amino acids. The V and J ends lost 5 bases and 0 bases respectively, with 14 bases between them. The CDR3 loop reads CASSQHPQISGANVLTF. DNA of the CDR3: TGTGCCAGCAGTCAACACCCACAGATCTCTGGGGCCAACGTCCTGACTTTC.

V gene TRBV20-1 combines with J gene TRBJ2-7, with D possibly matching TRBD1 (5 bases). V lost 6 bases and J 4 bases, leaving 16 bases between the germline ends. Germline V gene lookup returns CDR1 DFQATT and CDR2 SNEGSKA (reference sequence). CDR3 length: 13 amino acids. The CDR3 here is CSATQGIKYEQYF. CDR3 DNA sequence: TGCAGTGCGACTCAGGGTATCAAGTACGAGCAGTACTTC.

The chain carries TRBV12-5 and TRBJ2-1; D not certain. V gave up 2 bases and J gave up 1 base, with 15 bases separating them. CDR3 length equals 17 residues. Germline V gene data show CDR1 as LGHNT and CDR2 as FRNRAP. The DNA of the CDR3 is TGTGCTAGTGGTTTGATCCTGGCCAGAGGTTCCTACAATGAGCAGTTCTTC. This encodes CASGLILARGSYNEQFF.

This clonotype showed up just a few times. The V call is TRBV9, the J call TRBJ2-1, with no clear D. Germline V gene data show CDR1 as SGDLS and CDR2 as YYNGEE. The germline V and J ends were trimmed by 3 bases and 4 bases, with 8 bases remaining between them. The CDR3 extends over 13 amino acids. The CDR3 nucleotides are TGTGCCAGCAGCGAACAGAGGTACAATGAGCAGTTCTTC. Translation: CASSEQRYNEQFF.

This chain links TRBV20-1 with TRBJ2-1; a weak D match, TRBD2 (6 bases). Germline V CDR1 and CDR2: DFQATT, SNEGSKA (reference sequence). This CDR3 contains 15 residues. V lost 5 bases to trimming and J lost 3 bases, with 17 bases between them. Written as DNA, the CDR3 is TGCAGTGCTGCCGGGACTCCGAGGGTCTACAATGAGCAGTTCTTC. Its translation is CSAAGTPRVYNEQFF.

There are a few counts of this clonotype. This chain links TRBV7-6 with TRBJ2-7, with D uncertain. The CDR3 contains 14 residues. Per the germline V gene, CDR1 is SGHVS and CDR2 is FNYEAQ. V lost 2 bases to trimming and J lost 3 bases, with 11 bases between them. This chain's CDR3 is CASSLRLSLYEQYF. CDR3 bases: TGTGCCAGCAGCTTAAGACTGTCTCTCTACGAGCAGTACTTC. The full variable domain, its missing parts supplied by reference TRBV7-6 and TRBJ2-7, is GAGVSQSPRYKVTKRGQDVALRCDPISGHVSLYWYRQALGQGPEFLTYFNYEAQQDKSGLPNDRFSAERPEGSISTLTIQRTEQRDSAMYRCASSLRLSLYEQYFGPGTRLTVT.

The chain uses TRBV28 and TRBJ2-7; D perhaps matches TRBD2 (6 bases). CDR1 is MDHEN, CDR2 SYDVKM, per germline. CDR3 length: 18 residues. Trimming took off 6 bases at V and 0 bases at J, with 24 bases between the two ends. CDR3 nucleotide sequence: TGTGCCAGCAGCAAGCGTATCGCTCGACGGGAGCTCTCCTACGAGCAGTACTTC. Protein product: CASSKRIARRELSYEQYF. The variable domain in full, with the rest retrieved from reference TRBV28 and TRBJ2-7, is DVKVTQSSRYLVKRTGEKVFLECVQDMDHENMFWYRQDPGLGLRLIYFSYDVKMKEKGDIPEGYSVSREKKERFSLILESASTNQTSMYLCASSKRIARRELSYEQYFGPGTRLTVT.

This sequence joins TRBV6-5 and TRBJ2-6, with 7 bases identical to TRBD2. The CDR3 is 18 residues long. CDR1 and CDR2 from the germline V gene are MNHEY and SVGAGI. The junction had 9 bases not matched to a gene; V was cut back by 0 bases and J by 4 bases. DNA of the CDR3: TGTGCCAGCAGTTACTCGGGAAGGGGAGGGGCCGGGGCCAACGTCCTGACTTTC. It translates to CASSYSGRGGAGANVLTF.

The chain combines TRBV12-3 or TRBV12-4 with TRBJ2-7, with D possibly being TRBD2 (5 bases). V dropped 8 bases and J dropped 3 bases, with 32 bases sitting between them. CDR3 length: 19 amino acids. CDR3 DNA sequence: TGTGCCAGCTCATCGTCCGGCCCTAGCAGCCCTTTTTCGATCTACGAGCAGTACTTC. The encoded protein is CASSSSGPSSPFSIYEQYF.

This clonotype was observed a handful of times. The V call is TRBV6-5, the J call TRBJ2-4; weak D call: TRBD2 (6 bases). V shed 3 bases and J shed 6 bases, with 15 bases lying between them. This CDR3 has 15 residues. From germline, CDR1 is MNHEY and CDR2 SVGAGI. CDR3 sequence (DNA): TGTGCCAGCAGTTATGGGAAGGTGGGGGGAAACATTCAGTACTTC. Its translation is CASSYGKVGGNIQYF.

This clonotype was counted a few times. The V gene is TRBV6-6, the J gene TRBJ2-1, with a possible D match to TRBD2 (7 bases). Deletions cut 2 bases from V and 4 bases from J, with 18 bases between. Germline V gene data show CDR1 as MNHNY and CDR2 as SVGAGI (reference sequence). The CDR3 is made up of 17 amino acids. CDR3 amino acids: CASSYGGGGPRYNEQFF. CDR3 coding DNA: TGTGCCAGCAGTTACGGGGGAGGGGGTCCGCGTTACAATGAGCAGTTCTTC.

This clonotype was counted a few times. This chain uses TRBV29-1 with TRBJ2-1, with D perhaps TRBD1 or TRBD2 (5 bases each). The J call is in doubt because the DNA end fits TRBJ2-7 better. Germline assignment: CDR1 SQVTM and CDR2 ANQGSEA. CDR3 length equals 15 residues. The CDR3, as DNA: TGCAGCGTCTCACGGGGCCAAAGCTCCTACAATGAGCAGTACTTC. It specifies CSVSRGQSSYNEQYF.